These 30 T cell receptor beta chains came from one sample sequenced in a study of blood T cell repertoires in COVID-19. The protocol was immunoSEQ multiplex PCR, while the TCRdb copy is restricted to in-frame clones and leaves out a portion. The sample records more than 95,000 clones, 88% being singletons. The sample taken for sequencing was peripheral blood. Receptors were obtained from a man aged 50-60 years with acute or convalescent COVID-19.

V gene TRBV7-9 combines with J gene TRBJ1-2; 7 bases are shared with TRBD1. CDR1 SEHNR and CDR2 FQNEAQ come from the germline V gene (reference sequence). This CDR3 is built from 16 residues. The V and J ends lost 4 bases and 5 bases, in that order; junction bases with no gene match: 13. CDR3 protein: CASSYALDRAYYGYTF. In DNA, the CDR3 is TGTGCCAGCAGCTATGCTCTAGACAGGGCTTATTATGGCTACACCTTC. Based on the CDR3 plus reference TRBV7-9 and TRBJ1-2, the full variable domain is DTGVSQNPRHKITKRGQNVTFRCDPISEHNRLYWYRQTLGQGPEFLTYFQNEAQLEKSRLLSDRFSAERPKGSFSTLEIQRTEQGDSAMYLCASSYALDRAYYGYTFGSGTRLTVV.

DNA for the CDR3: TGTGCCAGCAGCGTAGGAGTCGGTCGTTTTACAGATACGCAGTATTTT. Its translation: CASSVGVGRFTDTQYF. The rearrangement links TRBV9 to TRBJ2-3, with D uncertain. The CDR3 is 16 amino acids. V lost 0 bases to trimming and J lost 3 bases, with 14 bases between them. Looked up from germline, CDR1 is SGDLS and CDR2 is YYNGEE.

CDR3 protein: CASSAGLQNEQFF. CDR3 nucleotides: TGTGCCAGCAGCGCGGGACTCCAGAATGAGCAGTTCTTC. The rearrangement uses TRBV11-2 and TRBJ2-1; a weak D match, TRBD2 (6 bases). V was pared by 5 bases and J by 7 bases, with 12 bases between. This CDR3 contains 13 residues. CDR1 is SGHAT and CDR2 is FQNNGV in the germline V gene.

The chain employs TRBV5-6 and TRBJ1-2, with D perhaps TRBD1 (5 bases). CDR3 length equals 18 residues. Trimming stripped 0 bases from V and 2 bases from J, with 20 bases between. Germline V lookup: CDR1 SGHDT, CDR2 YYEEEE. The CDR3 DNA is TGTGCCAGCAGCTTGGTCCTTGTGACAGCGAACGAGAACTATGGCTACACCTTC. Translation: CASSLVLVTANENYGYTF. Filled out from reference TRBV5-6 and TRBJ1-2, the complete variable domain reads DAGVTQSPTHLIKTRGQQVTLRCSPKSGHDTVSWYQQALGQGPQFIFQYYEEEERQRGNFPDRFSGHQFPNYSSELNVNALLLGDSALYLCASSLVLVTANENYGYTFGSGTRLTVV.

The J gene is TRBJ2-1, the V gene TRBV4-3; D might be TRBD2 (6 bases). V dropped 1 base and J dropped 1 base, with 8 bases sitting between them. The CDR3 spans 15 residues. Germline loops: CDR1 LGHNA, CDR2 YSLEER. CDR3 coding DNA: TGCGCCAGCAGCCAAGGGGACTTTTCCTACAATGAGCAGTTCTTC. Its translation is CASSQGDFSYNEQFF.

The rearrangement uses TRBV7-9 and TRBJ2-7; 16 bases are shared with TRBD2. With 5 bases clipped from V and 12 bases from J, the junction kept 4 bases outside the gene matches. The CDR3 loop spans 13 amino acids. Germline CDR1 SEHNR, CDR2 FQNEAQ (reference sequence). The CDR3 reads CASSPGLAGGVYF. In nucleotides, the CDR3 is TGTGCCAGCAGCCCGGGACTAGCGGGAGGGGTGTACTTC.

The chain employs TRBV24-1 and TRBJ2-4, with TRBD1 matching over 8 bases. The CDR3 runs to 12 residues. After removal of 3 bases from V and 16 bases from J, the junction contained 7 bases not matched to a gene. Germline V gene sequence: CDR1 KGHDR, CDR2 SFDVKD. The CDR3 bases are TGTGCCACCAGTGATACTCAGGGGGCTAAATACTTC. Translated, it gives CATSDTQGAKYF.

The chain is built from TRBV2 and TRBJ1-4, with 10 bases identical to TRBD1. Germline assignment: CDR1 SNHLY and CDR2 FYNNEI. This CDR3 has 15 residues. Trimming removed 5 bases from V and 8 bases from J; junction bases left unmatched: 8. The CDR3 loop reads CASSLTGTGAEKLFF. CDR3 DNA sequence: TGTGCCAGCAGTCTGACCGGGACAGGGGCCGAAAAACTGTTTTTT. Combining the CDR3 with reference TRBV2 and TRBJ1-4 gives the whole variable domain EPEVTQTPSHQVTQMGQEVILRCVPISNHLYFYWYRQILGQKVEFLVSFYNNEISEKSEIFDDQFSVERPDGSNFTLKIRSTKLEDSAMYFCASSLTGTGAEKLFFGSGTQLSVL.

Written as DNA, the CDR3 is TGTGCCTGGAATGAGGACAGGTTGTATGGCTACACCTTC. Translating gives CAWNEDRLYGYTF. This sequence joins TRBV30 and TRBJ1-2, with TRBD1 matching 7 bases. V shed 4 bases, J shed 5 bases, and the junction held 7 bases outside the gene matches. The CDR3 spans 13 residues. Germline assignment: CDR1 GTSNPN and CDR2 SVGIG (reference sequence).

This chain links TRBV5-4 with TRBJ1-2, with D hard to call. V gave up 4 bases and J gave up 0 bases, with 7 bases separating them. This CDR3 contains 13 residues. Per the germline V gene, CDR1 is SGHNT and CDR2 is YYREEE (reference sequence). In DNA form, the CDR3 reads TGTGCCAGCAGCCGGGTATCTAACTATGGCTACACCTTC. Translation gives CASSRVSNYGYTF.

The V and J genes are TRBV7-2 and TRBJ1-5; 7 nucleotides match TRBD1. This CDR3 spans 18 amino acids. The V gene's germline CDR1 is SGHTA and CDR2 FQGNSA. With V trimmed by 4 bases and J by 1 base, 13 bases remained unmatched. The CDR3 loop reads CASSSSYRGKGSNQPQHF. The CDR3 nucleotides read TGTGCCAGCAGCTCCTCCTACAGGGGCAAGGGGAGCAATCAGCCCCAGCATTTT.

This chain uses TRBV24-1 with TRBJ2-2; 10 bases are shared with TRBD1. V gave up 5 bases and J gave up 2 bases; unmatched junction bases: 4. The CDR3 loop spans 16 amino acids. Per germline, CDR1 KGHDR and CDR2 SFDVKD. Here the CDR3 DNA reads TGTGCCACCAGTGGCAGACAGGGGGCCAACACCGGGGAGCTGTTTTTT. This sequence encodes CATSGRQGANTGELFF.

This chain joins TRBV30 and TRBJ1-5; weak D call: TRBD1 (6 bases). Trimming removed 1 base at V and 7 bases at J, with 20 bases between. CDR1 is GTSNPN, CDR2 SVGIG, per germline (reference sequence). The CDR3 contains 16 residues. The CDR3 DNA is TGTGCCTGGAGTGCCCAAGGCTACAGGGTCGAACAGCCCCAGCATTTT. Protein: CAWSAQGYRVEQPQHF.

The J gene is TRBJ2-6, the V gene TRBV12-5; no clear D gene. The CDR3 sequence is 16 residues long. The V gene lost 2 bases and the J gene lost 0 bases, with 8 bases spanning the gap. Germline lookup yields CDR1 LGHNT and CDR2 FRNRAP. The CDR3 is CASGLPGFSGANVLTF. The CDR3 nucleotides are TGTGCTAGTGGTTTGCCAGGATTCTCTGGGGCCAACGTCCTGACTTTC.

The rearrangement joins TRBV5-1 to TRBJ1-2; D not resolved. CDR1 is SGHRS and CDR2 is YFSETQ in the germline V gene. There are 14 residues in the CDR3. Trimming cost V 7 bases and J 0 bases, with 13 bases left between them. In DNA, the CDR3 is TGCGCCAGCGCCCCGGGATTAGCTAACTATGGCTACACCTTC. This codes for CASAPGLANYGYTF.

The CDR3, as DNA: TGCGCCAGCAGCCTTGACAGGTTGGGCCTTACGAAAGCTTTCTTT. Translated: CASSLDRLGLTKAFF. The V and J genes are TRBV5-1 and TRBJ1-1, with D maybe TRBD1 (6 bases). The CDR3 is 15 amino acids. From germline, CDR1 is SGHRS and CDR2 YFSETQ. With 4 bases removed from V and 9 bases from J, the gap between germline ends came to 22 bases.

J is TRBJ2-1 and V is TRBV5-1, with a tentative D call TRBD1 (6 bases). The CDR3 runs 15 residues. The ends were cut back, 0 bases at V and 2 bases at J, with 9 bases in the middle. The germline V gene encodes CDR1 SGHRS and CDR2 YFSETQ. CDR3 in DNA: TGCGCCAGCAGCTTGGGACAGGAGACCTACAATGAGCAGTTCTTC. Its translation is CASSLGQETYNEQFF.

DNA of the CDR3: TGTGCCAGCAGCTCGCTTGGAGTGACCGTGAACACCGGGGAGCTGTTTTTT. It translates to CASSSLGVTVNTGELFF. The rearrangement joins TRBV11-2 to TRBJ2-2; unclear D gene. This CDR3 spans 17 amino acids. V dropped 4 bases and J dropped 1 base, with 16 bases sitting between them. Germline values: CDR1 SGHAT, CDR2 FQNNGV.

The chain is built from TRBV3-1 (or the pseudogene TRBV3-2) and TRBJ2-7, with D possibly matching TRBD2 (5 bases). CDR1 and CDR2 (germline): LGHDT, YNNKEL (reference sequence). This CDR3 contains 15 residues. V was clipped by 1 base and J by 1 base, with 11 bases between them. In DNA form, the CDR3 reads TGTGCCAGCAGCCAAGTGGTGGGAGCGTCCTACGAGCAGTACTTC. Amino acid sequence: CASSQVVGASYEQYF.

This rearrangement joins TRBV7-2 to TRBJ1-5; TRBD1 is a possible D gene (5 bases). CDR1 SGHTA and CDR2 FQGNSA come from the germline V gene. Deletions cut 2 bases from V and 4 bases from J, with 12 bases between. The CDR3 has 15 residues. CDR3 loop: CASSLNPRTNQPQHF. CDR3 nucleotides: TGTGCCAGCAGCTTAAATCCCAGGACAAATCAGCCCCAGCATTTT. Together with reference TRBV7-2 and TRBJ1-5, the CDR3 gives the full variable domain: GAGVSQSPSNKVTEKGKDVELRCDPISGHTALYWYRQSLGQGLEFLIYFQGNSAPDKSGLPSDRFSAERTGGSVSTLTIQRTQQEDSAVYLCASSLNPRTNQPQHFGDGTRLSIL.

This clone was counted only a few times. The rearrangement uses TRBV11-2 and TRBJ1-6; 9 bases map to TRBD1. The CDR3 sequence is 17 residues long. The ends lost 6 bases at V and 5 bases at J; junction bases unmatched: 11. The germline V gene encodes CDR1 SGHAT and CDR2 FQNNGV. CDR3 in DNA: TGTGCCAGCAGAACGATTACCGGGACAGGGCATAATTCACCCCTCCACTTT. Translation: CASRTITGTGHNSPLHF.

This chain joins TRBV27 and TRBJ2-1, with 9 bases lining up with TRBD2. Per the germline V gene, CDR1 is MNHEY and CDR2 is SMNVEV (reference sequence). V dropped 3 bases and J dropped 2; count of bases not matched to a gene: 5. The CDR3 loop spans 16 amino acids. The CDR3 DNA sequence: TGTGCCAGCAGTTTCTACGGACTAGCGACCTACAATGAGCAGTTCTTC. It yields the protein CASSFYGLATYNEQFF.

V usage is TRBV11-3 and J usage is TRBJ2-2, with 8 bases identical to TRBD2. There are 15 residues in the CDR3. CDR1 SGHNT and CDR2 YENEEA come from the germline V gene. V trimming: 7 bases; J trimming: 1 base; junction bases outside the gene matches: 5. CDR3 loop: CASNPGGGNTGELFF. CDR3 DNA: TGTGCCAGCAACCCCGGGGGGGGGAACACCGGGGAGCTGTTTTTT.

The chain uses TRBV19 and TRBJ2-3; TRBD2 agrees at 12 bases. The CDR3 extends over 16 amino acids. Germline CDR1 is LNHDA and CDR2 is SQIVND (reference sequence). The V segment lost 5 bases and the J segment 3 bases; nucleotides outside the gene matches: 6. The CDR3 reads CASSLAGGKRTDTQYF. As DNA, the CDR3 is TGTGCCAGTAGTCTAGCGGGGGGGAAAAGGACAGATACGCAGTATTTT. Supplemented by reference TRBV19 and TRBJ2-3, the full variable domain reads DGGITQSPKYLFRKEGQNVTLSCEQNLNHDAMYWYRQDPGQGLRLIYYSQIVNDFQKGDIAEGYSVSREKKESFPLTVTSAQKNPTAFYLCASSLAGGKRTDTQYFGPGTRLTVL.

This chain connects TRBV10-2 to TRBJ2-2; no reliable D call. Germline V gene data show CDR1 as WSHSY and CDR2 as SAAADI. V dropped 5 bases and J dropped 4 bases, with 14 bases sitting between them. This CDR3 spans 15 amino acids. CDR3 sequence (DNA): TGCGCCAGCAGTTCCCTAGGAATCTCCACCGGGGAGCTGTTTTTT. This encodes CASSSLGISTGELFF.

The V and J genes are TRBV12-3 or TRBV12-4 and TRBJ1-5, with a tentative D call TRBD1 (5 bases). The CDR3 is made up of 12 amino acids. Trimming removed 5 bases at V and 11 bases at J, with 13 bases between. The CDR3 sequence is CASSLLDSAQHF. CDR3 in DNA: TGTGCCAGCAGTCTACTCGACAGTGCCCAGCATTTT.

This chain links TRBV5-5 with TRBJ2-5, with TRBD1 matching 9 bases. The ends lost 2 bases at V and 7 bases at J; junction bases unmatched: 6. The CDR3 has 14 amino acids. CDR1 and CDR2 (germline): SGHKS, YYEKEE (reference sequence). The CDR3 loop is CASSFTGGGGTQYF. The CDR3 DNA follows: TGTGCCAGCAGCTTCACAGGGGGCGGAGGGACCCAGTACTTC. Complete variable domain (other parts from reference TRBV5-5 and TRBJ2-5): DAGVTQSPTHLIKTRGQQVTLRCSPISGHKSVSWYQQVLGQGPQFIFQYYEKEERGRGNFPDRFSARQFPNYSSELNVNALLLGDSALYLCASSFTGGGGTQYFGPGTRLLVL.

CDR3 DNA: TGTGCCAGCAGTTACAGGGGAGGGAACACAGATACGCAGTATTTT. It codes for CASSYRGGNTDTQYF. The V call is TRBV6-5, the J call TRBJ2-3; 7 bases line up with TRBD2. Looked up from germline, CDR1 is MNHEY and CDR2 is SVGAGI. V lost 2 bases to trimming and J lost 2 bases; unmatched junction nucleotides: 4. The length of the CDR3 is 15 residues.

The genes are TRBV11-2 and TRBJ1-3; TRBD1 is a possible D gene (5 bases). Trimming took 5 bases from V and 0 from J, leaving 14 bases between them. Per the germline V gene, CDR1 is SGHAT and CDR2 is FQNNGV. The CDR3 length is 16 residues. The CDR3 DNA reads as TGTGCCAGCAGCCTATCCTTGACAGCCTCTGGAAACACCATATATTTT. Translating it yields CASSLSLTASGNTIYF. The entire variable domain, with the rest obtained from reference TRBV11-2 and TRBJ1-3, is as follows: EAGVAQSPRYKIIEKRQSVAFWCNPISGHATLYWYQQILGQGPKLLIQFQNNGVVDDSQLPKDRFSAERLKGVDSTLKIQPAKLEDSAVYLCASSLSLTASGNTIYFGEGSWLTVV.

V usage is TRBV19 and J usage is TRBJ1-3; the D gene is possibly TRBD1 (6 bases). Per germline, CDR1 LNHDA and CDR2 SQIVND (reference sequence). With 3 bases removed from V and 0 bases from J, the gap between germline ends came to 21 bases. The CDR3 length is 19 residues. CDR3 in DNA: TGTGCCAGTAGTATGTCGGGGAGCGACAGGTCTAACTCTGGAAACACCATATATTTT. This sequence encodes CASSMSGSDRSNSGNTIYF.